The TCR beta chain described here comes from a study of T cells in Graves' hyperthyroidism and ophthalmopathy. V was shortened by 2 bases and J by 2 bases, with 13 bases between the two germline ends. Germline V gene sequence: CDR1 MNHEY, CDR2 SMNVEV (reference sequence). The CDR3 covers 15 residues. Study-wide points: Most thyroid clonotypes expanded above 0.001 were also detected in blood. By a 13 V-J model, ophthalmopathy was set apart from stable hyperthyroidism.

The source material, RNA transcripts, was used to amplify TCR beta CDR3 regions. The HTBI primer set was used in a first-round RT-PCR of the TCR CDR3. TCRdb passed the multiplex PCR reads through MiXCR, listing each CDR3 protein once. In the table there are 300,000 to 450,000 distinct CDR3 sequences, about a sixth of which are singletons. This clonotype showed up many times. Its antigen is not known. V usage is TRBV27 and J usage is TRBJ2-7; TRBD1 or TRBD2 may be the D gene (6 bases each). The sequenced sample was blood. This clonotype originated in a woman aged 30 to 39 with Graves' hyperthyroidism that later progressed to Graves' ophthalmopathy. As DNA, the CDR3 is TGTGCCAGCAGTTTAAGGGGGGTACGCGCCTACGAGCAGTACTTC. Amino acid sequence: CASSLRGVRAYEQYF.